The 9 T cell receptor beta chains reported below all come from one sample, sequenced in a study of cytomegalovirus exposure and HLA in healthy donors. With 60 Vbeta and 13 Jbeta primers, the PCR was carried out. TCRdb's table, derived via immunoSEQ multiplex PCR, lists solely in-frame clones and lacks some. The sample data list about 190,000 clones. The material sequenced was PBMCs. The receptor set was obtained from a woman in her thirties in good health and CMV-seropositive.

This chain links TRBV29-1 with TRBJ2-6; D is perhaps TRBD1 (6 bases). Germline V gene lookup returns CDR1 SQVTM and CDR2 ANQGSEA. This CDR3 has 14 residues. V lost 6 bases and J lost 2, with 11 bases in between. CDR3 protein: CSVPGDAGANVLTF. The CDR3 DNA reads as TGCAGCGTCCCAGGGGATGCTGGGGCCAACGTCCTGACTTTC.

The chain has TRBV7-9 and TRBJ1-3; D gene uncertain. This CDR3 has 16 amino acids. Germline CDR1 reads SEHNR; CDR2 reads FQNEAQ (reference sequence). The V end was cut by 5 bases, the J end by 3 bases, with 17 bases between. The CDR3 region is CASSPLTTRRGNTIYF. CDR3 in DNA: TGTGCCAGCAGCCCGTTAACGACAAGGCGTGGAAACACCATATATTTT.

The CDR3 coding sequence is TGTGCCAGCAGCCAACAGACAGGGAACACTGAAGCTTTCTTT. Protein sequence: CASSQQTGNTEAFF. The chain employs TRBV7-6 and TRBJ1-1, with D possibly matching TRBD1 (6 bases). The germline gives CDR1 SGHVS, CDR2 FNYEAQ. Trimming cost V 5 bases and J 1 base, with 11 bases left between them. The CDR3 runs to 14 residues.

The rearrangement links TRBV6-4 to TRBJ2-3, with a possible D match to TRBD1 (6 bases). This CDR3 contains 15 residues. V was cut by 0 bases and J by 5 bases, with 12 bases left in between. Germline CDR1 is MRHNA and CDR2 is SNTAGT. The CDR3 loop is CASSDSNQGKDTQYF. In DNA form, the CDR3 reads TGTGCCAGCAGTGACTCGAACCAGGGGAAAGATACGCAGTATTTT.

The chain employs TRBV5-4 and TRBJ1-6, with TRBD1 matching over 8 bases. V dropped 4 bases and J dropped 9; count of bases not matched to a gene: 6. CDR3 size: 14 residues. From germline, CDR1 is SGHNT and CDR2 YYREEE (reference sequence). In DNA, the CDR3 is TGTGCCAGCAGCGCGGACAGGGTAGCTTCACCCCTCCACTTT. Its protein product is CASSADRVASPLHF.

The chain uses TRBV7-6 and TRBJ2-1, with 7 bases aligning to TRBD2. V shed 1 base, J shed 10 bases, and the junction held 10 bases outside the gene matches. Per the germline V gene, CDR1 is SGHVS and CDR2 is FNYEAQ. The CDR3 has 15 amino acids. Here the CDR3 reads CASSLEGLGKGEQFF. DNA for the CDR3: TGTGCCAGCAGCTTAGAAGGACTAGGAAAAGGGGAGCAGTTCTTC. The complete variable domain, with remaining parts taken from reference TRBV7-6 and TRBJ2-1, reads GAGVSQSPRYKVTKRGQDVALRCDPISGHVSLYWYRQALGQGPEFLTYFNYEAQQDKSGLPNDRFSAERPEGSISTLTIQRTEQRDSAMYRCASSLEGLGKGEQFFGPGTRLTVL.

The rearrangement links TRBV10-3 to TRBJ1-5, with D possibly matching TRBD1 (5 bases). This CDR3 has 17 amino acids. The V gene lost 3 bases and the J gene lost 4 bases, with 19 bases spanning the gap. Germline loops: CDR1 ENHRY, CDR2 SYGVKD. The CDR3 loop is CAISDTNKAGVNQPQHF. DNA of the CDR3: TGTGCCATCAGTGATACCAATAAGGCGGGGGTAAATCAGCCCCAGCATTTT.

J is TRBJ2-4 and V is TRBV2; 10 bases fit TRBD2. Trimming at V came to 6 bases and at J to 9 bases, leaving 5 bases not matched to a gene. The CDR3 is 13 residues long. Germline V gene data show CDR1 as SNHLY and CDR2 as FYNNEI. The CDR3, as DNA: TGTGCCAGCAGGAGGACTAGCGGTAGCATTCAGTACTTC. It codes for CASRRTSGSIQYF. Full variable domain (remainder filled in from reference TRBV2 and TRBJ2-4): EPEVTQTPSHQVTQMGQEVILRCVPISNHLYFYWYRQILGQKVEFLVSFYNNEISEKSEIFDDQFSVERPDGSNFTLKIRSTKLEDSAMYFCASRRTSGSIQYFGAGTRLSVL.

For the CDR3, the DNA is TGTGCCTGTCATACAGGGAACTTGCCCTCCCGACCTGAAGCTTTCTTT. This codes for CACHTGNLPSRPEAFF. The gene calls are TRBV30 and TRBJ1-1; the D gene is possibly TRBD1 (6 bases). This CDR3 has 16 amino acids. Trimming pared 6 bases from V and 6 bases from J, leaving 26 bases between. The germline V gene has CDR1 GTSNPN and CDR2 SVGIG (reference sequence).